Listed below are T cell receptor beta chains from one sample, sequenced in a study of blood T cell repertoires in COVID-19. Produced via immunoSEQ multiplex PCR; TCRdb's table is partial and in-frame only. The data show fewer than 350,000 clones, just over 85% seen once. Material: PBMCs or T cells enriched from blood (not recorded which). Receptors were obtained from a woman aged 40 to 49 with acute COVID-19. Both conserved end residues are part of each CDR3. D genes are given only for firm matches. Some rows mark clone size as missing; the rest say once, few, many or name a class of expanded clone.

clone_size	d_call	v_call	j_call	cdr3_nt	cdr3_aa
.	.	TRBV28	TRBJ2-7	TGTGCCAGCAGTTTTATTGCGGGTGGCTACGAGCAGTACTTC	CASSFIAGGYEQYF
.	TRBD1	TRBV7-9	TRBJ1-3	TGTGCCAACAGGGGGCTCTCTGGAAACACCATATATTTT	CANRGLSGNTIYF
.	.	TRBV7-2	TRBJ1-2	TGTGCCAGCAGCCGCCGGGGGGATGGCTACACCTTC	CASSRRGDGYTF
.	.	TRBV7-2	TRBJ2-3	TGTGCCAGCAGGCAGGGCGGCACAGATACGCAGTATTTT	CASRQGGTDTQYF
.	.	TRBV18	TRBJ1-1	TGTGCCAGCTCACCACGTACAAACACTGAAGCTTTCTTT	CASSPRTNTEAFF
.	.	TRBV19	TRBJ2-2	TGTGCCAGTAGTCCCCCGGGAAAATTATTACTGGTACCCGGGGAGCTGTTTTTT	CASSPPGKLLLVPGELFF
once	TRBD1	TRBV27	TRBJ1-4	TGTGCCAGCAGTTTTCAGGGGGCGCATGAAAAACTGTTTTTT	CASSFQGAHEKLFF
.	TRBD1	TRBV9	TRBJ2-4	TGTGCCAGCAGCCCAGGGACAGGCATGGGCTTAGCCAAAAACATTCAGTACTTC	CASSPGTGMGLAKNIQYF
.	.	TRBV4-2	TRBJ1-4	TGTGCCAGCAGCCAAGATATTCAGGGCAGAACTAATGAAAAACTGTTTTTT	CASSQDIQGRTNEKLFF
few	TRBD1	TRBV7-2	TRBJ2-3	TGTGCCAGCAGCCTAGGACAGGGAGGAGGCAGTGTTACGAGTACGCAGTATTTT	CASSLGQGGGSVTSTQYF
once	TRBD1	TRBV9	TRBJ2-7	TGTGCCAGCAGCGTAGGGGACAGGGACTACGAGCAGTACTTC	CASSVGDRDYEQYF
.	.	TRBV5-6	TRBJ1-5	TGTGCCAGCAGCTTGGCCGGGTCTCCGTATCAGCCCCAGCATTTT	CASSLAGSPYQPQHF
.	TRBD1	TRBV2	TRBJ2-7	TGTGCCAGTCAACAGGGGGCGGTCCCTACACTCTACGAGCAGTACTTC	CASQQGAVPTLYEQYF
.	.	TRBV6-5	TRBJ1-3	TGTGCCAGCAGTTACTCGGTTTCAGGGACTGGAAACACCATATATTTT	CASSYSVSGTGNTIYF
.	.	TRBV5-1	TRBJ1-6	TGCGCCAGCAGCTTGGGCGGAGATAATTCACCCCTCCACTTT	CASSLGGDNSPLHF
once	.	TRBV10-2	TRBJ2-1	TGCGCCAGCAGTGATCGGGGGAGTCACCTTAACTACAATGAGCAGTTCTTC	CASSDRGSHLNYNEQFF
.	.	TRBV5-6	TRBJ1-1	TGTGCCAGCAGCTGGTGGACGGGAGCGGGCTTCATGAACACTGAAGCTTTCTTT	CASSWWTGAGFMNTEAFF
.	TRBD1	TRBV19	TRBJ1-1	TGTGCCAGTACCGGGACAGGGGGCTTGGGTGAAGCTTTCTTT	CASTGTGGLGEAFF
.	.	TRBV5-1	TRBJ2-5	TGCGCCAGCAGCTTGGACAGGGTGGAGACCCAGTACTTC	CASSLDRVETQYF
.	TRBD2	TRBV11-2	TRBJ2-5	TGTGCCAGCAGCTTAGGGACTAGTGAGACCCAGTACTTC	CASSLGTSETQYF
.	TRBD2	TRBV11-3	TRBJ2-1	TGTGCCAGCAGCTTAGATTGGAGGGGCGGGGGGCCCTACAATGAGCAGTTCTTC	CASSLDWRGGGPYNEQFF
few	TRBD2	TRBV29-1	TRBJ2-1	TGCAGCGTTGAAGGTGCTATAGCGGGAGGGCGCGTTGAGCAGTTCTTC	CSVEGAIAGGRVEQFF
.	.	TRBV7-9	TRBJ2-2	TGTGCCAGTATCGGAGTCGGTAGGCACGGGGAGCTGTTTTTT	CASIGVGRHGELFF
.	TRBD1	TRBV2	TRBJ2-5	TGTGCCAGCAGTAGACAGGGGACGCCCGAGACCCAGTACTTC	CASSRQGTPETQYF
.	.	TRBV9	TRBJ1-5	TGTGCCAGCAGCGAGACAGGTAATCAGCCCCAGCATTTT	CASSETGNQPQHF
.	.	TRBV19	TRBJ2-2	TGTGCCAGTAGTATTCCCGCGGGACCCGGGGAGCTGTTTTTT	CASSIPAGPGELFF
.	.	TRBV6-2/TRBV6-3	TRBJ2-4	TGTGCCAGCAGTTACGGGGGGACAGCCAACATTCAGTACTTC	CASSYGGTANIQYF
.	.	TRBV5-5	TRBJ1-1	TGTGCCAGCAGCTTCGGGGGGATTCGGGACACTGAAGCTTTCTTT	CASSFGGIRDTEAFF
.	TRBD2	TRBV24-1	TRBJ2-1	TGTGCCACCAGTGATCTAGCGGGAGGAGTCAAGACGCAGTTCTTC	CATSDLAGGVKTQFF
.	.	TRBV5-6	TRBJ1-1	TGTGCCAGCAGCTTAGGGTTAGGAGGGGCTGAAGCTTTCTTT	CASSLGLGGAEAFF
.	TRBD2	TRBV15	TRBJ2-7	TGTGCCACCAGCAGAGGTTTTGCGGGAGGGAGCTACGAGCAGTACTTC	CATSRGFAGGSYEQYF
.	.	TRBV7-9	TRBJ2-5	TGTGCCAGCTCCGAGGGGGGGCTGGTAACGGAGACCCAGTACTTC	CASSEGGLVTETQYF
few	.	TRBV7-2	TRBJ1-5	TGTGCCAGCAGCTTAAGGGGCAGTCCCCAGCATTTT	CASSLRGSPQHF
.	TRBD1	TRBV5-1	TRBJ2-3	TGCGCCAGCAGTAAAGACAGGGAAAGTTCGTATTTT	CASSKDRESSYF
.	.	TRBV12-3/TRBV12-4	TRBJ1-1	TGTGCCAGCAGTGACAGCCTCCTCAAAGCTTTCTTT	CASSDSLLKAFF
.	.	TRBV28	TRBJ1-5	TGTGCCAGCAGTACGCCATTACCTCCACTTCATCATCAGCCCCAGCATTTT	CASSTPLPPLHHQPQHF
.	.	TRBV19	TRBJ1-1	TGTGCCAGTAGTATCACCCCGGGCGGAGGGAAGGTTGAAGCTTTCTTT	CASSITPGGGKVEAFF
.	.	TRBV11-2	TRBJ2-1	TGTGCCAGCAGCCCAGGGGCCTTCTACAATGAGCAGTTCTTC	CASSPGAFYNEQFF
.	.	TRBV6-5	TRBJ2-2	TGTGCCAGCGCGTCCCCCGTGGCCGGGGAGCTGTTTTTT	CASASPVAGELFF
.	.	TRBV9	TRBJ1-2	TGTGCCAGCAGCGTAGACAGGCATGGCTACACCTTC	CASSVDRHGYTF
.	TRBD1	TRBV5-6	TRBJ1-1	TGTGCCAGCACCTTGGGACAGCTGAACACTGAAGCTTTCTTT	CASTLGQLNTEAFF
.	TRBD1	TRBV15	TRBJ2-7	TGTGCCACCAGCAGAGAATTTCCGGGACAGGGTAGTAAGCAGTACTTC	CATSREFPGQGSKQYF